The 24 T cell receptor beta chains listed next were all sequenced from one sample in a study of T cell changes during pregnancy in multiple sclerosis. TCRdb's table, derived via immunoSEQ multiplex PCR, lists solely in-frame clones and lacks some. The sample yields tens of thousands of clones, about 92% seen once. The sequencing used CD8+ T cells from peripheral blood mononuclear cells, collected before pregnancy. These receptors all stem from a female donor with multiple sclerosis, enrolled in a pregnancy study.

The DNA for the CDR3 is TGTGCCAGCAGCCGAGACAGGGACTACGAGCAGTACTTC. This gives the protein CASSRDRDYEQYF. The rearrangement uses TRBV7-2 and TRBJ2-7, with 7 positions matching TRBD1. CDR3 size: 13 residues. Germline-derived CDR1 and CDR2 are SGHTA and FQGNSA. V dropped 5 bases and J dropped 3; count of bases not matched to a gene: 4.

The chain recombines TRBV9 with TRBJ1-4, with D possibly TRBD1 on 5 matching bases. Trimming took off 3 bases at V and 6 bases at J, with 12 bases between the two ends. This CDR3 spans 14 amino acids. Germline CDR1 is SGDLS and CDR2 is YYNGEE. CDR3 sequence: CASSGSGWDEKLFF. The CDR3 DNA reads as TGTGCCAGCAGCGGTTCAGGGTGGGATGAAAAACTGTTTTTT.

V usage is TRBV12-5 and J usage is TRBJ1-2; a weak D match, TRBD1 (6 bases). CDR1 is LGHNT and CDR2 is FRNRAP in the germline V gene. This CDR3 comprises 13 residues. Trimming took 7 bases from V and 4 from J, leaving 13 bases between them. CDR3 region: CASAQGLLYGYTF. The CDR3, as DNA: TGTGCTAGTGCGCAGGGGCTCCTCTATGGCTACACCTTC.

V is TRBV18 and J is TRBJ2-7, with D unclear. The V end lost 3 bases, the J end lost 3 bases, and 9 bases lay between the germline ends. The germline CDR1 and CDR2 sequences are KGHSH and LQKENI. The CDR3 sequence is 13 residues long. The CDR3 DNA reads TGTGCCAGCTCACCTCCGTCCCTCTACGAGCAGTACTTC. This codes for CASSPPSLYEQYF. The entire variable domain, with the rest obtained from reference TRBV18 and TRBJ2-7, is as follows: NAGVMQNPRHLVRRRGQEARLRCSPMKGHSHVYWYRQLPEEGLKFMVYLQKENIIDESGMPKERFSAEFPKEGPSILRIQQVVRGDSAAYFCASSPPSLYEQYFGPGTRLTVT.

The count of this clone is one. This sequence joins TRBV9 and TRBJ2-7; maybe TRBD2 (6 bases). The ends were cut back, 2 bases at V and 7 bases at J, with 16 bases in the middle. CDR1 is SGDLS, CDR2 YYNGEE, per germline. CDR3 length: 14 amino acids. CDR3 bases: TGTGCCAGCAGCGTCGGGGACTGGGGCCTTGAGCAGTACTTC. Encoded protein: CASSVGDWGLEQYF.

The rearrangement joins TRBV21-1 to TRBJ2-6; whether TRBD1, the table's D call, matches the DNA was not checked. TRBV21-1 is a recognized pseudogene. The CDR3 sequence is 18 residues long. The CDR3, as DNA: TGTGCCAGCAGCAAAGTGGGCAGGGAAAGCTCTGGGGCCAACGTCCTGACTTTC. Amino acids: CASSKVGRESSGANVLTF.

This sequence joins TRBV5-1 and TRBJ1-2, with D unresolved. Trimming cost V 0 bases and J 6 bases, with 12 bases left between them. The CDR3 runs 14 residues. Per the germline V gene, CDR1 is SGHRS and CDR2 is YFSETQ. CDR3 in DNA: TGCGCCAGCAGCTTGGGAGAGGGCATCCATGGCTACACCTTC. Protein: CASSLGEGIHGYTF.

The chain links TRBV27 to TRBJ2-1; 7 nucleotides align to TRBD2. Per the germline V gene, CDR1 is MNHEY and CDR2 is SMNVEV (reference sequence). The junction had 4 bases not matched to a gene; V was cut back by 3 bases and J by 5 bases. The CDR3 has 14 residues. CDR3 loop: CASSFGTTNNEQFF. In DNA form, the CDR3 reads TGTGCCAGCAGTTTCGGGACTACCAACAATGAGCAGTTCTTC.

This chain links TRBV9 with TRBJ2-5, with TRBD2 as a possible D gene (6 bases). The V gene lost 7 bases and the J gene lost 3 bases, with 16 bases spanning the gap. The CDR3 is made up of 14 amino acids. CDR1 and CDR2 from the germline V gene are SGDLS and YYNGEE. This chain's CDR3 is CASEKGPGEETQYF. The CDR3 nucleotides read TGTGCCAGCGAGAAAGGGCCGGGGGAAGAGACCCAGTACTTC.

The rearrangement uses TRBV7-4 and TRBJ1-2; 9 nucleotides agree with TRBD1. Losses at the gene ends were 5 bases for V and 8 bases for J; bases not matched to a gene: 12. The CDR3 extends over 15 amino acids. CDR1 is SGHVT, CDR2 SQSDAQ, per germline. In DNA form, the CDR3 reads TGTGCCAGCAGCACCCGGGACAGGGTACCGAACGGCTACACCTTC. Its protein product is CASSTRDRVPNGYTF.

The chain employs TRBV7-3 and TRBJ2-2, with TRBD1 matching 7 bases. This CDR3 has 16 amino acids. CDR1 is SGHTA, CDR2 FQGTGA, per germline. V was clipped by 4 bases and J by 0 bases; unmatched bases: 5. CDR3 in amino acids: CASSYIGGANTGELFF. In nucleotides, the CDR3 is TGTGCCAGCAGCTATATAGGGGGCGCGAACACCGGGGAGCTGTTTTTT.

The rearrangement joins TRBV5-1 to TRBJ2-2, with 8 bases matching TRBD2. Germline values: CDR1 SGHRS, CDR2 YFSETQ. V was pared by 3 bases and J by 4 bases, with 8 bases of the junction left unmatched. The CDR3 consists of 16 residues. Written as DNA, the CDR3 is TGCGCCAGCAGCTCCTCGGGGGGGGCTTCCACCGGGGAGCTGTTTTTT. Translated: CASSSSGGASTGELFF.

The chain carries TRBV27 and TRBJ1-5; maybe TRBD1 (5 bases). The CDR3 totals 14 residues. CDR1 and CDR2 from the germline V gene are MNHEY and SMNVEV (reference sequence). Trimming cost V 4 bases and J 7 bases, with 14 bases left between them. In DNA, the CDR3 is TGTGCCAGCAGTTCCTCGGGGGTGGGGCAGCCCCAGCATTTT. It encodes CASSSSGVGQPQHF.

This chain uses TRBV6-5 with TRBJ1-1, with D possibly TRBD1 on 6 matching bases. Looked up from germline, CDR1 is MNHEY and CDR2 is SVGAGI. V was cut by 5 bases and J by 5 bases, with 12 bases left in between. CDR3 size: 13 residues. CDR3 sequence (DNA): TGTGCCAGCAGTCAGGGGAGGGGGACTGAAGCTTTCTTT. It codes for CASSQGRGTEAFF.

This chain links TRBV7-9 with TRBJ1-2; D remains ambiguous. The CDR3 contains 12 residues. Germline lookup yields CDR1 SEHNR and CDR2 FQNEAQ (reference sequence). V was shortened by 5 bases and J by 5 bases, with 9 bases between the two germline ends. This CDR3 reads CASSPEIYGYTF. CDR3 sequence (DNA): TGTGCCAGCAGCCCCGAGATTTATGGCTACACCTTC. Full variable domain (rest looked up from reference TRBV7-9 and TRBJ1-2): DTGVSQNPRHKITKRGQNVTFRCDPISEHNRLYWYRQTLGQGPEFLTYFQNEAQLEKSRLLSDRFSAERPKGSFSTLEIQRTEQGDSAMYLCASSPEIYGYTFGSGTRLTVV.

The chain has TRBV7-3 and TRBJ2-3; the match to TRBD2 covers 8 bases. The CDR3 runs to 17 residues. The junction had 10 bases not matched to a gene; V was cut back by 2 bases and J by 3 bases. Germline CDR1 is SGHTA and CDR2 is FQGTGA. Here the CDR3 reads CASSLQRRGDPTDTQYF. The CDR3 DNA reads as TGTGCCAGCAGCTTACAGAGGCGGGGGGACCCTACAGATACGCAGTATTTT.

V and J are TRBV11-2 and TRBJ1-1; 12 bases align to TRBD1. There are 17 residues in the CDR3. Germline assignment: CDR1 SGHAT and CDR2 FQNNGV. The junction had 10 bases not matched to a gene; V was cut back by 5 bases and J by 3 bases. The CDR3 DNA sequence: TGTGCCAGCAGCGCCTCCCGGGACAGGGGGCTGGACACTGAAGCTTTCTTT. Translation: CASSASRDRGLDTEAFF. Full variable domain (missing parts from reference TRBV11-2 and TRBJ1-1): EAGVAQSPRYKIIEKRQSVAFWCNPISGHATLYWYQQILGQGPKLLIQFQNNGVVDDSQLPKDRFSAERLKGVDSTLKIQPAKLEDSAVYLCASSASRDRGLDTEAFFGQGTRLTVV.

This chain joins TRBV27 and TRBJ2-7, with D maybe TRBD1 (6 bases). V lost 6 bases and J lost 5, with 11 bases in between. CDR3 length: 12 residues. CDR1 MNHEY and CDR2 SMNVEV come from the germline V gene (reference sequence). CDR3 DNA sequence: TGTGCCAGCAGGGCAGGGGCCCACGAGCAGTACTTC. Its translation: CASRAGAHEQYF.

The V gene is TRBV18, the J gene TRBJ1-1; no reliable D call. The germline V gene has CDR1 KGHSH and CDR2 LQKENI. V lost 3 bases and J lost 0, with 14 bases in between. The CDR3 loop spans 16 amino acids. The CDR3 bases are TGTGCCAGCTCACCCCGCGACGGACTACTGAACACTGAAGCTTTCTTT. Translating it yields CASSPRDGLLNTEAFF.

The chain uses TRBV4-3 and TRBJ2-3; the D gene is possibly TRBD1 (6 bases). The CDR3 spans 12 residues. V was trimmed by 5 bases and J by 3 bases, leaving 6 bases between them. Germline V CDR1 and CDR2: LGHNA, YSLEER. The CDR3 reads CASSRGTDTQYF. In DNA form, the CDR3 reads TGCGCCAGCAGCAGGGGGACAGATACGCAGTATTTT.

CDR3 residues: CASSHPDRAGLAYEQYF. For the CDR3, the DNA is TGTGCCAGCAGCCACCCTGACAGGGCCGGATTAGCCTACGAGCAGTACTTC. J is TRBJ2-7 and V is TRBV7-9; TRBD1 agrees at 7 bases. Germline values: CDR1 SEHNR, CDR2 FQNEAQ (reference sequence). The J segment lost 2 bases and the V segment lost 5 bases, leaving 15 bases of the junction unmatched. The CDR3 is made up of 17 amino acids.

The J gene is TRBJ2-7, the V gene TRBV7-2, with TRBD2 matching 11 bases. V was pared by 10 bases and J by 3 bases, with 2 bases of the junction left unmatched. Germline CDR1 and CDR2: SGHTA and FQGNSA. The CDR3 is 12 residues long. The CDR3 region has the DNA TGTGCCACCGGGACTAGCGGCTACGAGCAGTACTTC. Residues: CATGTSGYEQYF.

This chain uses TRBV13 with TRBJ2-1; tentative D call: TRBD2 (5 bases). Germline CDR1 and CDR2: PRHDT and FYEKMQ (reference sequence). V dropped 7 bases and J dropped 7 bases, with 17 bases sitting between them. This CDR3 comprises 14 residues. CDR3 protein: CASMETTLQNEQFF. CDR3 in DNA: TGTGCCAGCATGGAGACTACCCTACAGAATGAGCAGTTCTTC.

V usage is TRBV6-1 and J usage is TRBJ2-2, with D tentatively TRBD2 (5 bases). Trimming took 6 bases from V and 6 from J, leaving 14 bases between them. Germline V lookup: CDR1 MNHNS, CDR2 SASEGT. This CDR3 comprises 14 residues. CDR3 DNA sequence: TGTGCCAGCAGGGAGGCCCCGATGGCCGGGGAGCTGTTTTTT. It translates to CASREAPMAGELFF.